A selection of T cell receptor beta chains follows, all from one sample in a study of response to subunit inactivated influenza vaccine. TCRdb reprocessed the RT-PCR reads with MiXCR, giving one entry per CDR3 protein. The table has about 190,000 distinct CDR3 sequences, 14% seen once; the top ten hold under 30%. The sequencing used CD8+ T cells sorted from PBMCs, collected 4 to 6 days after vaccination. Receptor source: a man in his forties or fifties who received an inactivated influenza vaccine. CDR3s leave out the opening cysteine and the closing phenylalanine or tryptophan. D genes are given only for firm matches.

NA,TRBV3-1,16,ASSQATSKLALTDTQY
NA,TRBV29-1,11,SVAPQNTYEQY
TRBD1,TRBV7-9,13,ASSSPGTEENTIY
TRBD1,TRBV6-5,14,ASSYTGTGGLDEQF
NA,TRBV6-1,12,ASSIPDSNQPQH
TRBD1,TRBV4-3,13,ASSLAVGTGYEQY
TRBD2,TRBV4-2,14,ASSQDRGGGTDTQY
TRBD1,TRBV20-1,13,SATILDRGPYEQY
TRBD2,TRBV5-6,14,ASSFEGREGMGEQF
TRBD2,TRBV6-5,13,ASSDSAGPYNEQF
NA,TRBV6-1,11,ASSRVYTGELF
TRBD2,TRBV4-1,15,ASSQERREGLTGELF
NA,TRBV12-3/TRBV12-4,13,ASSPDGYSNQPQH
TRBD2,TRBV5-1,13,ASSWTSGAYNEQF
NA,TRBV24-1,15,ATSDTGSSSGANVLT
NA,TRBV6-5,12,ASMFGPTNEKLF